This T cell receptor (beta chain) was recovered during a study of blood T cell repertoires in COVID-19. Study background: Samples of COVID-19 (acute and convalescent) were obtained from the United States, Italy and Spain. PBMCs, B-cell-depleted T cells, or T cells were the source of the cDNA or gDNA that made up the material.

Per the authors' pipeline: Amplification of reference gene primers was used by the study to estimate nucleated cell counts. Method: immunoSEQ multiplex PCR; TCRdb's copy keeps in-frame clones and lacks some. V, J and clone size are those of that table, while D and trimming were read from the DNA. The sample contains 60,000 to 75,000 clones, around 80% of which appear only once. Trimming left V 7 bases short and J 8 bases short, with 15 bases between. Germline CDR1 reads MNHEY; CDR2 reads SVGAGI. This CDR3 region has 13 residues. Sequenced: peripheral blood. The clonotype comes from a woman in her 70s with acute or convalescent COVID-19. The chain has TRBV6-5 and TRBJ2-1; the D gene is possibly TRBD2 (6 bases). The CDR3 DNA is TGTGCCAGCACCAAGACTAGAGGCTATGAGCAGTTCTTC. It codes for CASTKTRGYEQFF.